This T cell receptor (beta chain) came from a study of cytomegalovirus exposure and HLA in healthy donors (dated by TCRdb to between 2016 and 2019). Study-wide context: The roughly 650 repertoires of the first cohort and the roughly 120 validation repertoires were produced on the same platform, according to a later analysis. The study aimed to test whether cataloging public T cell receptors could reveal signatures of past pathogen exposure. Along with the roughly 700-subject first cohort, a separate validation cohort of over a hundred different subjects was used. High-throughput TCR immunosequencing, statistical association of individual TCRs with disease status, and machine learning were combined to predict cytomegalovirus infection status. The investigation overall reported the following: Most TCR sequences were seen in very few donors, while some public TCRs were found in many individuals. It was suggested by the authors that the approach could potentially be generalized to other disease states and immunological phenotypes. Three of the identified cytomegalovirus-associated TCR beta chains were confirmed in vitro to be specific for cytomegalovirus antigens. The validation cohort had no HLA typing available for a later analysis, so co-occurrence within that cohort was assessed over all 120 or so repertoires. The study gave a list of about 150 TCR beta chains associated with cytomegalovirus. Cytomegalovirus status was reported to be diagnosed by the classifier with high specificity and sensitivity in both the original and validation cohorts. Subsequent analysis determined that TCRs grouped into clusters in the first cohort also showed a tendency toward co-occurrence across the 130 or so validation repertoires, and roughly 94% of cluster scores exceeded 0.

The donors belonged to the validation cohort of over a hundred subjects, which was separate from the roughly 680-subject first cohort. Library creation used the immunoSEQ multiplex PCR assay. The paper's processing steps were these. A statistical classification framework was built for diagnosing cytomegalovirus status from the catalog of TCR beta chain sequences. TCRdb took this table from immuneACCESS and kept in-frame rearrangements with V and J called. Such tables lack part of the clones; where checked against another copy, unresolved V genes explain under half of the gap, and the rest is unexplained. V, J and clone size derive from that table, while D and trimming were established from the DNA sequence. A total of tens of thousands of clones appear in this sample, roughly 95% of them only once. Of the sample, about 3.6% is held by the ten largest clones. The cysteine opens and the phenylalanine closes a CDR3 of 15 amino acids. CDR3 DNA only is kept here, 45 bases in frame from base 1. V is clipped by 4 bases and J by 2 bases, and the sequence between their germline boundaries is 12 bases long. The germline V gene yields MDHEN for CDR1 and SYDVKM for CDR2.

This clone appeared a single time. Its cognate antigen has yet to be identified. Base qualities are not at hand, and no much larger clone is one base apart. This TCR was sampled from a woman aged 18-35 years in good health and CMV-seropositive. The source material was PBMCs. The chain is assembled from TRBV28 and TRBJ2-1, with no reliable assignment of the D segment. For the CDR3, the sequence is CASSSNFAPYNEQFF. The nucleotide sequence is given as TGTGCCAGCAGTTCGAACTTCGCACCCTACAATGAGCAGTTCTTC.